This T cell receptor (beta chain) appears in the sequencing data of a study of CD8+CD57+ T cells in acquired aplastic anemia. Study-wide background: When averaged, DNA from sorted CD4+ and CD8+ cells came to around 3 ug. For CD4+ cells, healthy donors had an average of approximately 10 million reads. General observations from the study: Common to patients and controls were twenty-nine CD8+ CDR3 sequences.

Researchers used genomic DNA as the template to profile TCR beta VDJ and CDR3. TCRdb passed the reads through MiXCR, listing each CDR3 protein once. The sample lists some 190,000 distinct CDR3 sequences; approximately 52% were seen once. Trimming pared 6 bases from V and 3 bases from J, leaving 5 bases between. Germline CDR1 DFQATT, CDR2 SNEGSKA (reference sequence). The CDR3 sequence is 10 residues long. This clonotype was recorded at least ten times. Its target is unknown. This clonotype originated in a human donor in good health, serving as a control. The chain carries TRBV20-1 and TRBJ1-2; no clear D. Sequenced: sorted CD4+, CD8+, or CD8+CD57+ T cells (not recorded which) from PBMCs. In DNA, the CDR3 is TGCAGTGCGTGGGACTATGGCTACACCTTC. Its protein product is CSAWDYGYTF.